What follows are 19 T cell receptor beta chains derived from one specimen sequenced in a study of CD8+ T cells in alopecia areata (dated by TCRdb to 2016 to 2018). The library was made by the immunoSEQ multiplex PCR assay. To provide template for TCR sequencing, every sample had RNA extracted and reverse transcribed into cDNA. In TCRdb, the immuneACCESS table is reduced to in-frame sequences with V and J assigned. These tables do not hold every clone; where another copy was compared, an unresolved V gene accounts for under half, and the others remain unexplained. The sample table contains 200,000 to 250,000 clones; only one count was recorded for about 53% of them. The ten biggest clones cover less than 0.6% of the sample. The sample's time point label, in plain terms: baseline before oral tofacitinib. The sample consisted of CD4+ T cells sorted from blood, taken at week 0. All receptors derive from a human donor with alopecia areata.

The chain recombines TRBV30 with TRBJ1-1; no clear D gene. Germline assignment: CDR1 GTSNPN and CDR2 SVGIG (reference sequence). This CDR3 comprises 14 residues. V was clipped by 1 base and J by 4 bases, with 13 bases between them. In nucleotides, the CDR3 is TGTGCCTGGAGTGATACTAGGGTGGCCACTGAAGCTTTCTTT. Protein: CAWSDTRVATEAFF.

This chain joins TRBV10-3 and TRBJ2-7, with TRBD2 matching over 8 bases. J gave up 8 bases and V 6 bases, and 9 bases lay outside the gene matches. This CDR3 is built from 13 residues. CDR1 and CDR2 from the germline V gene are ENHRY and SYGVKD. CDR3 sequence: CAISTSGSVQQYF. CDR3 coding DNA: TGTGCCATCAGCACCAGCGGGAGTGTCCAGCAGTACTTC.

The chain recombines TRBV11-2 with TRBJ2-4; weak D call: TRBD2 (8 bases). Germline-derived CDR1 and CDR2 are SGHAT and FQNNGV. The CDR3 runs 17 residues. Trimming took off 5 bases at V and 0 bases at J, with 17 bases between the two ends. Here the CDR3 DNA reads TGTGCCAGCAGCCCTAGCGGGCAGGGGGTAGCCAAAAACATTCAGTACTTC. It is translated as CASSPSGQGVAKNIQYF.

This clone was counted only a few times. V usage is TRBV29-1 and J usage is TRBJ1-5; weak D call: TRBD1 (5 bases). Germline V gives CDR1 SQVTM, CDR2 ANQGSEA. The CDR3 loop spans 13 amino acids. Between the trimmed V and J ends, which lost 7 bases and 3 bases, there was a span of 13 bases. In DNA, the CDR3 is TGCAGCGCACAAGGGACGGTCAATCAGCCCCAGCATTTT. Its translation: CSAQGTVNQPQHF.

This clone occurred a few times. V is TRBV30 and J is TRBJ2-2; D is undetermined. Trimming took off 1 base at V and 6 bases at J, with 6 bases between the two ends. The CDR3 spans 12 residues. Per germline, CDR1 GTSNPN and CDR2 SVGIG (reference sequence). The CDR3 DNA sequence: TGTGCCTGGAGTGCGGGCCCCGGGGAGCTGTTTTTT. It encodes CAWSAGPGELFF.

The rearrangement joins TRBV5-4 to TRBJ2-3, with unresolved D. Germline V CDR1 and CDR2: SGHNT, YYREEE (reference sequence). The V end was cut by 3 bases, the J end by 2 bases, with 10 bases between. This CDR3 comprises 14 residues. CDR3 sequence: CASSSRRNTDTQYF. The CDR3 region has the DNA TGTGCCAGCAGCTCCCGTAGGAACACAGATACGCAGTATTTT.

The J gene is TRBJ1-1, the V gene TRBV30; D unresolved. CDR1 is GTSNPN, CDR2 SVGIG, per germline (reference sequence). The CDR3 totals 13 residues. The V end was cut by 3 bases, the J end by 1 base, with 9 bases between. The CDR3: CAWREQRNTEAFF. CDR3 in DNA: TGTGCCTGGAGAGAACAGAGGAACACTGAAGCTTTCTTT.

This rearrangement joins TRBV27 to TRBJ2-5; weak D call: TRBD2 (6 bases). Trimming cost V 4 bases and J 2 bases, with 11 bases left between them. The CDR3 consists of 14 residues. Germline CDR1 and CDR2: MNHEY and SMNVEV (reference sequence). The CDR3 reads CASSYRRGQETQYF. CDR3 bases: TGTGCCAGCAGTTACAGGAGGGGACAAGAGACCCAGTACTTC.

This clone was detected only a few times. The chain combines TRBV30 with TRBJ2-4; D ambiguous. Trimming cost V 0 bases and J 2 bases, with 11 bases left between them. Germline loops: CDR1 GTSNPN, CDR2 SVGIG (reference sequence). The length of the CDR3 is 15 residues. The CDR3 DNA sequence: TGTGCCTGGAGTGTAATGTTGGGGTCCAAAAACATTCAGTACTTC. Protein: CAWSVMLGSKNIQYF.

The CDR3 is CASSRDRGSNGYTF. The CDR3, as DNA: TGTGCCAGCAGCCGGGACAGGGGTTCGAACGGCTACACCTTC. The chain couples TRBV7-9 to TRBJ1-2; 10 bases match TRBD1. CDR1 SEHNR and CDR2 FQNEAQ come from the germline V gene (reference sequence). There are 14 residues in the CDR3. The V and J ends lost 5 bases and 8 bases, in that order; junction bases with no gene match: 8.

CDR3 sequence: CASSPSGTLYEQYF. The CDR3 coding sequence is TGTGCCAGCAGCCCAAGCGGGACCCTCTACGAGCAGTACTTC. The V and J genes are TRBV4-2 and TRBJ2-7, with 7 bases lining up with TRBD2. Germline CDR1 reads LGHNA; CDR2 reads YNFKEQ. The CDR3 contains 14 residues. Unmatched junction bases numbered 6, after V lost 4 bases and J lost 3 bases.

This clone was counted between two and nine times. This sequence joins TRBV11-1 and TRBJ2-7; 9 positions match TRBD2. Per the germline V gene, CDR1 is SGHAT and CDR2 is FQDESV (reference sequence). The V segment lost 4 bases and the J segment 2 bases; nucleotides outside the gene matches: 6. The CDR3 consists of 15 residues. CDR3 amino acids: CASSWSPSGTYEQYF. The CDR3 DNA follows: TGTGCCAGCAGCTGGAGCCCTAGCGGGACCTACGAGCAGTACTTC.

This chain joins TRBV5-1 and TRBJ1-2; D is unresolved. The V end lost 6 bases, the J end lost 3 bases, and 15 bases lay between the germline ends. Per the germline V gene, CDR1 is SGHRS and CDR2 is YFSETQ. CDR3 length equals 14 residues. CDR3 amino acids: CASTDNPWDYGYTF. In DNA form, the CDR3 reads TGCGCCAGCACCGATAACCCTTGGGACTATGGCTACACCTTC.

The CDR3: CASSLGSNYGYTF. The CDR3 DNA reads TGTGCCAGCAGCTTGGGGTCTAACTATGGCTACACCTTC. The chain recombines TRBV5-6 with TRBJ1-2, with D hard to call. Trimming removed 0 bases from V and 0 bases from J, with 3 bases in between. Germline assignment: CDR1 SGHDT and CDR2 YYEEEE. This CDR3 is built from 13 residues.

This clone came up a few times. CDR3: CASREGTSGVRRQFF. The CDR3 DNA reads as TGTGCCAGCAGGGAAGGGACTAGCGGGGTCCGGCGGCAGTTCTTC. The chain is built from TRBV7-2 and TRBJ2-1; 13 nucleotides match TRBD2. This CDR3 is built from 15 residues. CDR1 is SGHTA and CDR2 is FQGNSA in the germline V gene. Trimming at V came to 6 bases and at J to 12 bases, leaving 11 bases not matched to a gene.

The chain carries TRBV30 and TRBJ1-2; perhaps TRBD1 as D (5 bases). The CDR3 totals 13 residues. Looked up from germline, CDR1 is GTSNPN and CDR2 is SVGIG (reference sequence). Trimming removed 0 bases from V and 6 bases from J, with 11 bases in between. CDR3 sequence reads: CAWSVYRQNGYTF. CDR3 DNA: TGTGCCTGGAGTGTCTACAGGCAAAATGGCTACACCTTC.

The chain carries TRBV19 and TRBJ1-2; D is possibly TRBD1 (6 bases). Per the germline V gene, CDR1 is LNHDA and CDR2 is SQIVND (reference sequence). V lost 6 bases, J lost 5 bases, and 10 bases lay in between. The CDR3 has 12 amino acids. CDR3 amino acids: CASRPGTYGYTF. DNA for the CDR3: TGTGCCAGTAGGCCAGGGACATATGGCTACACCTTC.

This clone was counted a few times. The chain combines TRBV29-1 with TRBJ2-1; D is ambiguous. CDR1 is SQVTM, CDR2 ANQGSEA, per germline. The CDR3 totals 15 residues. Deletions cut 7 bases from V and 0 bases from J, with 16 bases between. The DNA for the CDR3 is TGCAGCGCTGGACGCTTGCGCCCCTCCTACAATGAGCAGTTCTTC. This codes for CSAGRLRPSYNEQFF.

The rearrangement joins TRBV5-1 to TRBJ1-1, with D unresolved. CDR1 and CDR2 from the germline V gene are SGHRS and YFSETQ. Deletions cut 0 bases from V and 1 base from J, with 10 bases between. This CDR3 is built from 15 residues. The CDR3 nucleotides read TGCGCCAGCAGCTTGGTTGTGACAAGGAACACTGAAGCTTTCTTT. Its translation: CASSLVVTRNTEAFF. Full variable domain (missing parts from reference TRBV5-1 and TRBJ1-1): KAGVTQTPRYLIKTRGQQVTLSCSPISGHRSVSWYQQTPGQGLQFLFEYFSETQRNKGNFPGRFSGRQFSNSRSEMNVSTLELGDSALYLCASSLVVTRNTEAFFGQGTRLTVV.